The rows below give T cell receptor beta chains drawn from one sample of a study of T cell repertoires in cytomegalovirus infection. TCRdb re-called the reads with MiXCR, one entry per CDR3 protein. The sample includes approximately 990,000 distinct CDR3 sequences, about 33% seen only once; the top ten take 13%. Which antigens these TCRs recognize remains unknown. The source was cultured CD8+ T cells from PBMCs, collected from culture after CMV antigen stimulation. All receptors derive from a human donor in good health (CMV status not recorded). Some clones in this sample may be carry-over from other donors' samples. Each CDR3 is given with its conserved first and last residue. The D gene is left open where the match is weak. Clone sizes are given selectively: once, few, many, or a class where the clone is expanded.

D gene,V gene,clone size,J gene,CDR3 protein,CDR3 DNA
.,TRBV5-1,.,TRBJ2-1,CASSSRAGVPYNEQFF,TGCGCCAGCAGCTCCCGGGCTGGAGTTCCTTACAATGAGCAGTTCTTC
TRBD2,TRBV12-3/TRBV12-4,many,TRBJ2-1,CASKIGLADYNEQFF,TGTGCCAGCAAGATCGGACTAGCGGATTACAATGAGCAGTTCTTC
.,TRBV6-1,few,TRBJ2-1,CASSGGDIYYNEQFF,TGTGCCAGCAGCGGAGGGGACATTTATTACAATGAGCAGTTCTTC
.,TRBV7-7,.,TRBJ2-3,CASSSAGSSTDTQYF,TGTGCTAGCAGCTCAGCGGGCTCTAGCACAGATACGCAGTATTTT
TRBD2,TRBV7-2,many,TRBJ2-1,CASSPEIAGGFDEQFF,TGTGCCAGCAGCCCGGAGATAGCGGGGGGGTTTGATGAGCAGTTCTTC
.,TRBV6-1,.,TRBJ1-4,CASSEAGFATNEKLFF,TGTGCCAGCAGTGAGGCCGGCTTCGCAACTAATGAAAAACTGTTTTTT
.,TRBV7-9,many,TRBJ2-2,CAIRLEGRTGELFF,TGTGCCATCAGACTAGAGGGAAGAACCGGGGAGCTGTTTTTT
TRBD2,TRBV7-9,.,TRBJ2-5,CASSDSGGTQTQYF,TGTGCCAGCAGCGATAGCGGGGGGACCCAGACCCAGTACTTC
.,TRBV5-4,.,TRBJ2-3,CASSLMGTEGDTQYF,TGTGCCAGCAGCTTGATGGGGACCGAGGGAGATACGCAGTATTTT
.,TRBV4-3,.,TRBJ1-5,CASSQDLGDSNQPQHF,TGCGCCAGCAGCCAAGATCTAGGGGACAGCAATCAGCCCCAGCATTTT
.,TRBV7-8,many,TRBJ2-6,CASSYSGALSSGANVLTF,TGTGCCAGCAGCTATAGTGGGGCCCTAAGTTCTGGGGCCAACGTCCTGACTTTC
.,TRBV12-3/TRBV12-4,few,TRBJ2-5,CASSHSEGGDQETQYF,TGTGCCAGCAGTCACTCCGAGGGGGGTGACCAAGAGACCCAGTACTTC
.,TRBV6-1,few,TRBJ1-5,CASSMTVDPQPQHF,TGTGCCAGCAGTATGACAGTGGACCCTCAGCCCCAGCATTTT
.,TRBV6-5,.,TRBJ1-1,CASTAGVLDTEAFF,TGTGCCAGCACCGCGGGGGTCCTGGACACTGAAGCTTTCTTT
.,TRBV25-1,.,TRBJ1-5,CASSSGLGIQPQHF,TGTGCCAGCAGCTCGGGTCTGGGGATTCAGCCCCAGCATTTT
TRBD1,TRBV13,few,TRBJ2-1,CASSSDRVRDDYNEQFF,TGTGCCAGCAGCTCCGACAGGGTCAGGGACGACTACAATGAGCAGTTCTTC
.,TRBV6-8,once,TRBJ2-6,CASSYVSHLSGANVLTF,TGTGCCAGCAGTTACGTCAGTCACCTCTCTGGGGCCAACGTCCTGACTTTC
TRBD1,TRBV27,few,TRBJ1-2,CASRLDRGSNYGYTF,TGTGCCAGCAGGTTAGACAGGGGTTCCAACTATGGCTACACCTTC
TRBD2,TRBV7-2,many,TRBJ2-5,CASSLDPGVLGGETQYF,TGTGCCAGCAGCTTAGATCCCGGGGTCCTGGGGGGGGAGACCCAGTACTTC
TRBD2,TRBV7-6,few,TRBJ2-5,CASSHTGLAGAPDPQETQYF,TGTGCCAGCAGCCATACCGGACTAGCGGGGGCCCCAGATCCCCAAGAGACCCAGTACTTC
TRBD1,TRBV12-3/TRBV12-4,few,TRBJ1-4,CASRLTGLSEKLFF,TGTGCCAGCAGACTGACAGGGTTAAGCGAAAAACTGTTTTTT
.,TRBV4-1,.,TRBJ2-4,CASSQDQRTRDIQYF,TGCGCCAGCAGCCAAGATCAGCGGACCAGGGACATTCAGTACTTC
.,TRBV27,.,TRBJ1-2,CASSPNGAHGYTF,TGTGCCAGCAGCCCCAACGGGGCCCATGGCTACACCTTC
TRBD1,TRBV12-3/TRBV12-4,few,TRBJ2-7,CASSLPGQEDEQYF,TGTGCCAGCAGTCTACCGGGACAGGAGGACGAGCAGTACTTC
TRBD1,TRBV6-5,.,TRBJ1-6,CASSRRDRSFWTGNSPLHF,TGTGCCAGCAGTCGCCGGGACAGGTCATTCTGGACGGGTAATTCACCCCTCCACTTT
.,TRBV4-1,.,TRBJ2-2,CASSQEWGPGELFF,TGCGCCAGCAGCCAAGAATGGGGCCCCGGGGAGCTGTTTTTT
.,TRBV12-3/TRBV12-4,many,TRBJ1-1,CASSFNPGMNTEAFF,TGTGCCAGCAGTTTTAACCCGGGAATGAACACTGAAGCTTTCTTT
.,TRBV12-3/TRBV12-4,few,TRBJ1-3,CASSSEGNTIYF,TGTGCCAGCAGTTCCGAGGGAAACACCATATATTTT
.,TRBV2,few,TRBJ1-5,CAGSLVDSNQPQHF,TGTGCCGGTTCCCTGGTAGATAGCAATCAGCCCCAGCATTTT
.,TRBV7-9,.,TRBJ1-2,CASSLGHLGTAIKGYGYTF,TGTGCCAGCAGCTTGGGCCATTTGGGGACGGCCATAAAGGGCTATGGCTACACCTTC